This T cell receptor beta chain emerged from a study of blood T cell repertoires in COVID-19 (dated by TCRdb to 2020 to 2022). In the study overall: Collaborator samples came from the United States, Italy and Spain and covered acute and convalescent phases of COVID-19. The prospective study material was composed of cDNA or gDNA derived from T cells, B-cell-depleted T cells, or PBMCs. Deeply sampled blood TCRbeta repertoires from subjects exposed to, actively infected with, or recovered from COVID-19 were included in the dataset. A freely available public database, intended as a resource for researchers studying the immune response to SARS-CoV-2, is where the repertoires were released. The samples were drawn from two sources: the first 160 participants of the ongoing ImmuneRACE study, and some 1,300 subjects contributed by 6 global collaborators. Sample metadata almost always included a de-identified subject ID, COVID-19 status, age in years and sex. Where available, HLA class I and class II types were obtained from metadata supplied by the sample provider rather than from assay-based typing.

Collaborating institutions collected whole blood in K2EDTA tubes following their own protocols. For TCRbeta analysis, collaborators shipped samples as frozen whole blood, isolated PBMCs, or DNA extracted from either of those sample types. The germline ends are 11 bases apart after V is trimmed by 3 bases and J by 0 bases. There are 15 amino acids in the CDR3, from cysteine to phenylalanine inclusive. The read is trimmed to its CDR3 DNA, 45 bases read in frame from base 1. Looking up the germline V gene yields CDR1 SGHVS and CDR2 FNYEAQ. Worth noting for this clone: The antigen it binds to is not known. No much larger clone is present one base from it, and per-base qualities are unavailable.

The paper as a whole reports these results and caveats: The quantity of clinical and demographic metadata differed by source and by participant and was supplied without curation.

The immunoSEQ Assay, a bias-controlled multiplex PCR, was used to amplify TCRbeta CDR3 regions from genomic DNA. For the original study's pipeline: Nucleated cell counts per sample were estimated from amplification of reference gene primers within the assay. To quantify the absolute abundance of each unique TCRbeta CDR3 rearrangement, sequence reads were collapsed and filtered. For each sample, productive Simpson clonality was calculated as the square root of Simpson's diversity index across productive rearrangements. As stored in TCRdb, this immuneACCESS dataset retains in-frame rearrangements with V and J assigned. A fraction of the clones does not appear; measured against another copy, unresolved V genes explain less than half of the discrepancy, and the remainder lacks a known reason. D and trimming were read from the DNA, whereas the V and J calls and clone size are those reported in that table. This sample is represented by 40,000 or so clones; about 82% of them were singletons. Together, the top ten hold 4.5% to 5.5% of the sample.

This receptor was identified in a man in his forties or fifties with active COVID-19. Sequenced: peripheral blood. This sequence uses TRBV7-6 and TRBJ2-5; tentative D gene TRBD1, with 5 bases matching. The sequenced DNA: TGTGCCAGCAGCTTGTGGAAGACAGACCAAGAGACCCAGTACTTC. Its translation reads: CASSLWKTDQETQYF. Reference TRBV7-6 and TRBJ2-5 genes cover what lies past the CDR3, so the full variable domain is GAGVSQSPRYKVTKRGQDVALRCDPISGHVSLYWYRQALGQGPEFLTYFNYEAQQDKSGLPNDRFSAERPEGSISTLTIQRTEQRDSAMYRCASSLWKTDQETQYFGPGTRLLVL.